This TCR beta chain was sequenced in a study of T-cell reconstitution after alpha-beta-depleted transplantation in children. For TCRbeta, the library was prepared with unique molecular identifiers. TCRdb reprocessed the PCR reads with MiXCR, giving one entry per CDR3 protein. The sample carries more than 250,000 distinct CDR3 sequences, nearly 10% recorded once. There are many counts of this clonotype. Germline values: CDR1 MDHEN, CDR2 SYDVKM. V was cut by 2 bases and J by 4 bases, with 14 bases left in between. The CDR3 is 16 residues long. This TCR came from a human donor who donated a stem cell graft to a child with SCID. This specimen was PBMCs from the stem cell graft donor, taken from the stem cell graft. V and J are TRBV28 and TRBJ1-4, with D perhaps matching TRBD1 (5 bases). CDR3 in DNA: TGTGCCAGCAGTTTAATTGTTGGGGCCGTTAATGAAAAACTGTTTTTT. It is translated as CASSLIVGAVNEKLFF.